This entry lists 27 T cell receptor beta chains sequenced from one sample in a study of radiotherapy plus CTLA-4 blockade in lung cancer. Sequenced by immunoSEQ multiplex PCR; TCRdb stores in-frame clones only, minus some. The table has about 80,000 clones, approximately 86% seen once. The sequencing here drew on peripheral blood, taken from a patient treated with radiotherapy plus ipilimumab. These receptors were collected from a human donor with non-small cell lung cancer who had a partial response to radiotherapy plus ipilimumab.

The rearrangement links TRBV5-1 to TRBJ2-3, with D perhaps matching TRBD2 (7 bases). This CDR3 comprises 17 residues. The germline CDR1 and CDR2 sequences are SGHRS and YFSETQ. V lost 4 bases and J lost 2, with 20 bases in between. The CDR3 coding sequence is TGCGCCAGCAGCCGCTTAGCCTCGGGGGGCCTCACAGATACGCAGTATTTT. Translation: CASSRLASGGLTDTQYF.

This chain links TRBV7-2 with TRBJ1-5; 8 bases line up with TRBD1. The CDR3 runs 16 residues. Germline CDR1 is SGHTA and CDR2 is FQGNSA. J gave up 3 bases and V 4 bases, and 8 bases lay outside the gene matches. Here the CDR3 DNA reads TGTGCCAGCAGCTCCCGGACAGGGATGGACAATCAGCCCCAGCATTTT. Its translation: CASSSRTGMDNQPQHF.

The chain couples TRBV28 to TRBJ1-2, with 8 bases fitting TRBD1. Per the germline V gene, CDR1 is MDHEN and CDR2 is SYDVKM. With 8 bases clipped from V and 5 bases from J, the junction kept 7 bases outside the gene matches. This CDR3 has 13 residues. The CDR3 nucleotides are TGTGCCAGCGGTGGGACAGGAATATATGGCTACACCTTC. This sequence encodes CASGGTGIYGYTF.

This sequence joins TRBV5-6 and TRBJ1-1; D gene unclear. Between the trimmed V and J ends, which lost 4 bases and 1 base, there was a span of 8 bases. This CDR3 is built from 13 residues. Germline assignment: CDR1 SGHDT and CDR2 YYEEEE. The chain's CDR3 is CASSPETNTEAFF. In DNA, the CDR3 is TGTGCCAGCAGCCCAGAAACGAACACTGAAGCTTTCTTT.

This clone showed up just a few times. This chain joins TRBV4-1 and TRBJ1-2, with D unresolved. Between the trimmed V and J ends, which lost 4 bases and 6 bases, there was a span of 18 bases. In germline, CDR1 is MGHRA, CDR2 YSYEKL. The CDR3 spans 15 residues. The CDR3: CASSPPGRLFDGYTF. CDR3 coding DNA: TGCGCCAGCAGCCCCCCCGGCAGGTTATTCGATGGCTACACCTTC.

The chain uses TRBV6-6 and TRBJ1-1; 9 bases map to TRBD1. Germline V gives CDR1 MNHNY, CDR2 SVGAGI (reference sequence). After removal of 0 bases from V and 6 bases from J, the junction contained 5 bases not matched to a gene. The CDR3 consists of 15 residues. This CDR3 is CASSYSGQGEAEAFF. The CDR3 DNA is TGTGCCAGCAGTTACTCGGGACAGGGAGAAGCTGAAGCTTTCTTT.

The chain recombines TRBV5-6 with TRBJ2-5; maybe TRBD2 (6 bases). Trimming stripped 6 bases from V and 3 bases from J, with 18 bases between. The CDR3 length is 15 residues. From germline, CDR1 is SGHDT and CDR2 YYEEEE. The CDR3 here is CASNLAGWFEETQYF. CDR3 bases: TGTGCCAGCAATCTCGCGGGATGGTTTGAAGAGACCCAGTACTTC.

The J gene is TRBJ2-1, the V gene TRBV29-1; possibly TRBD2 for D (6 bases). CDR1 is SQVTM, CDR2 ANQGSEA, per germline. This CDR3 has 11 amino acids. The V end was cut by 5 bases, the J end by 10 bases, with 12 bases between. CDR3 sequence (DNA): TGCAGCGTTTCTATGGCGGGAGAGCAGTTCTTC. Translation: CSVSMAGEQFF.

The V call is TRBV25-1, the J call TRBJ2-2; D perhaps matches TRBD1 (5 bases). CDR1 is MGHDK and CDR2 is SYGVNS in the germline V gene. CDR3 size: 13 residues. Trimming pared 6 bases from V and 5 bases from J, leaving 10 bases between. The CDR3 loop reads CASRPSGTGELFF. CDR3 nucleotide sequence: TGTGCCAGCAGGCCTTCAGGGACCGGGGAGCTGTTTTTT.

The sample holds one count of this clone. This chain links TRBV6-4 with TRBJ2-1, with 13 bases fitting TRBD2. Germline values: CDR1 MRHNA, CDR2 SNTAGT. V was pared by 5 bases and J by 8 bases, with 6 bases of the junction left unmatched. This CDR3 is built from 15 residues. The DNA for the CDR3 is TGTGCCAGCAGTCCCGGGACTAGCGGGACTTATGAGCAGTTCTTC. Protein product: CASSPGTSGTYEQFF.

This clone has a handful of counts. The gene calls are TRBV5-4 and TRBJ1-4, with D maybe TRBD1 (5 bases). The CDR3 is made up of 13 amino acids. Trimming cost V 4 bases and J 13 bases, with 17 bases left between them. CDR1 and CDR2 from the germline V gene are SGHNT and YYREEE (reference sequence). The CDR3 is CASSLTHDDRLFF. In nucleotides, the CDR3 is TGTGCCAGCAGCCTTACACACGACGACAGACTGTTTTTT.

The V call is TRBV18, the J call TRBJ2-7; TRBD1 is a possible D gene (5 bases). Germline assignment: CDR1 KGHSH and CDR2 LQKENI. The V end lost 3 bases, the J end lost 2 bases, and 5 bases lay between the germline ends. This CDR3 region has 12 residues. CDR3 bases: TGTGCCAGCTCACCGGACACCTACGAGCAGTACGTC. It encodes CASSPDTYEQYV.

The DNA for the CDR3 is TGTGCCAGCAGCTCCCCCGGGACAGGAAACACTGAAGCTTTCTTT. Amino acid sequence: CASSSPGTGNTEAFF. The chain links TRBV5-8 to TRBJ1-1, with 8 bases identical to TRBD1. V lost 3 bases and J lost 2; bases outside the gene matches: 6. Looked up from germline, CDR1 is SGHTS and CDR2 is YDEGEE. The CDR3 length is 15 residues.

This clone occurred a few times. The rearrangement joins TRBV7-2 to TRBJ1-3, with D unresolved. With 7 bases removed from V and 4 bases from J, the gap between germline ends came to 8 bases. This CDR3 is 12 amino acids long. The germline gives CDR1 SGHTA, CDR2 FQGNSA. The CDR3 nucleotides read TGTGCCAGCACCCCTAGGGGAAACACCATATATTTT. Translation: CASTPRGNTIYF.

This chain uses TRBV5-1 with TRBJ2-3, with 8 bases fitting TRBD1. The CDR3 loop spans 15 amino acids. Trimming at V came to 1 base and at J to 7 bases, leaving 8 bases not matched to a gene. Germline loops: CDR1 SGHRS, CDR2 YFSETQ. Here the CDR3 DNA reads TGCGCCAGCAGCTTGACGGACAGGGAAGGTCATACGCAGTATTTT. Translation gives CASSLTDREGHTQYF.

The chain couples TRBV19 to TRBJ2-1, with 10 positions matching TRBD2. The CDR3 is made up of 14 amino acids. J lost 5 bases, V lost 7 bases, and 5 bases had no gene match. Germline CDR1 and CDR2: LNHDA and SQIVND (reference sequence). The CDR3 DNA follows: TGTGCCAGTACCGTGGGACTAGCGAACAATGAGCAGTTCTTC. Protein: CASTVGLANNEQFF.

The chain carries TRBV30 and TRBJ1-1; tentative D call: TRBD1 (5 bases). Germline CDR1 reads GTSNPN; CDR2 reads SVGIG (reference sequence). Trimming took 2 bases from V and 1 from J, leaving 11 bases between them. This CDR3 is 14 amino acids long. CDR3 loop: CAWSTGVGNTEAFF. The CDR3 DNA reads TGTGCCTGGAGTACGGGGGTAGGGAACACTGAAGCTTTCTTT.

Regarding this clone: Different DNA sequences within this sample yield the same CDR3. The chain links TRBV6-6 to TRBJ1-5; D not resolved. The V and J ends lost 2 bases and 2 bases respectively, with 7 bases between them. The length of the CDR3 is 14 residues. Germline CDR1 MNHNY, CDR2 SVGAGI (reference sequence). CDR3 region: CASSYVQGNQPQHF. In DNA, the CDR3 is TGTGCCAGCAGTTACGTCCAGGGCAATCAGCCCCAGCATTTT.

The gene calls are TRBV5-1 and TRBJ2-1, with TRBD2 matching over 13 bases. After removal of 0 bases from V and 6 bases from J, the junction contained 6 bases not matched to a gene. The CDR3 spans 17 residues. Germline values: CDR1 SGHRS, CDR2 YFSETQ. The CDR3 DNA reads as TGCGCCAGCAGCTTGGCCAGGACTAGCGGGAGCGTCAATGAGCAGTTCTTC. This encodes CASSLARTSGSVNEQFF.

The chain recombines TRBV7-2 with TRBJ2-5, with TRBD2 matching over 9 bases. The CDR3 covers 14 residues. Looked up from germline, CDR1 is SGHTA and CDR2 is FQGNSA. Unmatched junction bases numbered 3, after V lost 5 bases and J lost 2 bases. CDR3: CASSLTSGQETQYF. CDR3 in DNA: TGTGCCAGCAGCCTGACTAGCGGACAAGAGACCCAGTACTTC.

The chain is built from TRBV5-1 and TRBJ2-3; 13 nucleotides align to TRBD2. Germline CDR1 and CDR2: SGHRS and YFSETQ. This CDR3 comprises 16 residues. V dropped 4 bases and J dropped 2; count of bases not matched to a gene: 4. CDR3 DNA sequence: TGCGCCAGCAGCACCGGACTAGCGGGAGCCACAGATACGCAGTATTTT. It is translated as CASSTGLAGATDTQYF.

This chain joins TRBV7-9 and TRBJ2-3; D not resolved. The CDR3 totals 12 residues. The V end lost 2 bases, the J end lost 4 bases, and 4 bases lay between the germline ends. The V gene's germline CDR1 is SEHNR and CDR2 FQNEAQ (reference sequence). The CDR3 sequence is CASSLHPDTQYF. CDR3 bases: TGTGCCAGCAGCTTACATCCAGATACGCAGTATTTT.

The chain combines TRBV7-2 with TRBJ1-5; D remains unclear. The V end lost 1 base, the J end lost 7 bases, and 8 bases lay between the germline ends. The germline V gene encodes CDR1 SGHTA and CDR2 FQGNSA. CDR3 length: 13 residues. The CDR3 sequence: CASSLDIVQPQHF. CDR3 bases: TGTGCCAGCAGCTTAGACATTGTCCAGCCCCAGCATTTT.

The V call is TRBV7-2, the J call TRBJ2-3; D may be TRBD2 (5 bases). The CDR3 extends over 14 amino acids. CDR1 is SGHTA and CDR2 is FQGNSA in the germline V gene. The V end lost 3 bases, the J end lost 3 bases, and 10 bases lay between the germline ends. The CDR3 DNA reads TGTGCCAGCAGCTTTTTTCAGCGGACAGATACGCAGTATTTT. Encoded protein: CASSFFQRTDTQYF.

The J gene is TRBJ2-3, the V gene TRBV4-1; D is unclear. Germline loops: CDR1 MGHRA, CDR2 YSYEKL. CDR3 length: 18 amino acids. Deletions cut 6 bases from V and 3 bases from J, with 25 bases between. Here the CDR3 reads CASSPFILRLVATDTQYF. The CDR3 coding sequence is TGCGCCAGCAGTCCCTTTATTTTACGACTCGTAGCAACAGATACGCAGTATTTT.

CDR3: CAIRTRTSGISTDTQYF. DNA of the CDR3: TGTGCCATCCGTACTCGGACTAGCGGGATCAGCACAGATACGCAGTATTTT. This chain connects TRBV2 to TRBJ2-3; 12 nucleotides line up with TRBD2. CDR1 and CDR2 from the germline V gene are SNHLY and FYNNEI. This CDR3 has 17 residues. The junction had 11 bases not matched to a gene; V was cut back by 10 bases and J by 0 bases.

The chain is built from TRBV6-5 and TRBJ1-1; maybe TRBD1 (6 bases). Germline-derived CDR1 and CDR2 are MNHEY and SVGAGI. This CDR3 is built from 13 residues. The ends were cut back, 4 bases at V and 4 bases at J, with 10 bases in the middle. This CDR3 reads CASSSPTGTEAFF. In DNA form, the CDR3 reads TGTGCCAGCAGTTCGCCGACAGGCACTGAAGCTTTCTTT.